This T cell receptor beta chain was captured by sequencing in a study of cytomegalovirus exposure and HLA in healthy donors. The PCR made use of 60 Vbeta and 13 Jbeta primers. The data were produced by immunoSEQ multiplex PCR, yet TCRdb's version contains in-frame clones alone and is incomplete. In the table there are more than 95,000 clones, 74% of which are singletons. Germline CDR1 is GTSNPN and CDR2 is SVGIG (reference sequence). Between the trimmed V and J ends, which lost 5 bases and 0 bases, there was a span of 10 bases. This CDR3 is 14 amino acids long. The receptor comes from a man between 35 and 55 years old in good health and CMV-seropositive. This rearrangement joins TRBV30 to TRBJ2-2; D is possibly TRBD2 (6 bases). The sequenced material came from PBMCs. The DNA of the CDR3 is TGTGCCTGGGGGGGGACTGCGAACACCGGGGAGCTGTTTTTT. Encoded protein: CAWGGTANTGELFF.